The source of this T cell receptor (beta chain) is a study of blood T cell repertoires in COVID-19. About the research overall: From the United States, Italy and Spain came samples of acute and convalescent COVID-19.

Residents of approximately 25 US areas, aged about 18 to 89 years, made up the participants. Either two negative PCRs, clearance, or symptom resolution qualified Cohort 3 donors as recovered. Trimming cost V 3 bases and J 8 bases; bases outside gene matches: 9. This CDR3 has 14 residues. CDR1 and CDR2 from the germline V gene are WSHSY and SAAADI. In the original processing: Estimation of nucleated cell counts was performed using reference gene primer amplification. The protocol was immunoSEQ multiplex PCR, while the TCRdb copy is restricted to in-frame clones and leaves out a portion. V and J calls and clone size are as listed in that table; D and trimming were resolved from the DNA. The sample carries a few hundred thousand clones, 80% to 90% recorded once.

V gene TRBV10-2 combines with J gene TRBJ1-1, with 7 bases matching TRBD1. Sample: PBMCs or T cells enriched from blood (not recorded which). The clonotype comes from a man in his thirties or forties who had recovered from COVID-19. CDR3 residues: CASSEIPGQREAFF. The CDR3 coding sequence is TGCGCCAGCAGTGAAATTCCGGGACAGCGGGAAGCTTTCTTT.